These 25 T cell receptor beta chains came from one sample sequenced in a study of T cell repertoires in cytomegalovirus infection. No antigen is known for these receptors. TCRdb reprocessed the reads via MiXCR and lists one record per CDR3 protein. The sample has around 800,000 distinct CDR3 sequences, about 31% seen once. The specimen comprised cultured CD8+ T cells from PBMCs, sampled from culture after CMV antigen stimulation. The receptors derive from a human donor in good health (CMV status not recorded). Some clones in this sample may be carry-over from other donors' samples.

This clonotype was detected a few times. V is TRBV12-3 or TRBV12-4 and J is TRBJ2-1, with D hard to call. V was cut by 0 bases and J by 10 bases, with 7 bases left in between. This CDR3 comprises 12 residues. The CDR3 region has the DNA TGTGCCAGCAGTTTAGCGATTTTGGAGCAGTTCTTC. Its translation is CASSLAILEQFF.

This clonotype was recorded at least ten times. The V gene is TRBV10-3, the J gene TRBJ2-2; 12 bases line up with TRBD2. The germline V gene encodes CDR1 ENHRY and CDR2 SYGVKD. The CDR3 extends over 17 amino acids. V lost 0 bases, J lost 5 bases, and 4 bases stayed unmatched. The CDR3, as DNA: TGTGCCATCAGTGAGTCGAGGACTAGCGGGACAACCGGGGAGCTGTTTTTT. Its translation is CAISESRTSGTTGELFF.

The table lists this clonotype with a few counts. The chain is built from TRBV6-2 or TRBV6-3 and TRBJ2-1; D might be TRBD1 (6 bases). V lost 7 bases, J lost 0 bases, and 22 bases lay in between. CDR3 length: 18 amino acids. The germline V gene has CDR1 MNHEY and CDR2 SVGEGT. This CDR3 is CASTSGDRATTSYNEQFF. CDR3 DNA: TGTGCCAGCACCTCAGGGGATCGGGCCACAACCTCCTACAATGAGCAGTTCTTC.

The chain combines TRBV7-9 with TRBJ1-6; perhaps TRBD1 as D (5 bases). The V end lost 5 bases, the J end lost 8 bases, and 13 bases lay between the germline ends. The CDR3 is made up of 14 amino acids. Germline V gene lookup returns CDR1 SEHNR and CDR2 FQNEAQ (reference sequence). The CDR3 bases are TGTGCCAGCAGCAAAGACGGAGGGGATTCACCCCTCCACTTT. Protein sequence: CASSKDGGDSPLHF.

V gene TRBV28 combines with J gene TRBJ2-1, with 10 bases aligning to TRBD2. Per the germline V gene, CDR1 is MDHEN and CDR2 is SYDVKM. This CDR3 contains 15 residues. The V and J ends lost 2 bases and 6 bases, in that order; junction bases with no gene match: 4. The CDR3 region is CASSLGSGGINEQFF. The CDR3, as DNA: TGTGCCAGCAGTTTAGGTAGCGGGGGGATCAATGAGCAGTTCTTC.

The chain joins TRBV27 to TRBJ1-1; weak D call: TRBD1 (5 bases). CDR1 is MNHEY and CDR2 is SMNVEV in the germline V gene (reference sequence). V shed 5 bases and J shed 4 bases, with 14 bases lying between them. This CDR3 contains 14 residues. DNA for the CDR3: TGTGCCAGCAGTCTCCTGGGGGACCTCACTGAAGCTTTCTTT. Amino acids: CASSLLGDLTEAFF.

The chain links TRBV7-6 to TRBJ2-7; D possibly corresponds to TRBD1 (6 bases). CDR1 SGHVS and CDR2 FNYEAQ come from the germline V gene. The CDR3 runs 13 residues. Deletions cut 2 bases from V and 5 bases from J, with 10 bases between. The CDR3 protein is CASSLSPGDEQYF. CDR3 bases: TGTGCCAGCAGCTTAAGTCCAGGGGACGAGCAGTACTTC.

With regard to this clonotype: One end of the junction fails to match germline, which may point to a read error. The chain joins TRBV5-4 to TRBJ2-3; D possibly uses TRBD1 or TRBD2 (7 bases each). Germline V gene sequence: CDR1 SGHNT, CDR2 YYREEE (reference sequence). The CDR3 has 16 amino acids. The CDR3 DNA follows: TGTGCCAGCAGTTTGGGGAGGGGGCAGTCGGCAGATACGCAGTATTTT. Its translation: CASSLGRGQSADTQYF.

The CDR3 reads CASSGPDRTIAQYF. CDR3 coding DNA: TGCGCCAGCAGTGGGCCAGATAGGACGATAGCCCAGTACTTC. V and J are TRBV10-2 and TRBJ2-5; the D is unclear. This CDR3 contains 14 residues. The germline CDR1 and CDR2 sequences are WSHSY and SAAADI. With 4 bases removed from V and 9 bases from J, the gap between germline ends came to 18 bases.

This clonotype was seen more than once but under ten times. V and J are TRBV27 and TRBJ2-1, with 8 nucleotides matching TRBD2. Germline CDR1 reads MNHEY; CDR2 reads SMNVEV (reference sequence). After removal of 6 bases from V and 12 bases from J, the junction contained 19 bases not matched to a gene. This CDR3 is built from 16 residues. The CDR3 DNA reads as TGTGCCAGCAGACCAAGCGGGGGCCTTGGAATGAACGGGCAGTTCTTC. This translates into CASRPSGGLGMNGQFF.

This clonotype was seen a few times. The V call is TRBV5-1, the J call TRBJ1-5, with D tentatively TRBD1 (6 bases). Per germline, CDR1 SGHRS and CDR2 YFSETQ. Trimming took 4 bases from V and 3 from J, leaving 23 bases between them. The CDR3 length is 18 residues. Here the CDR3 DNA reads TGCGCCAGCAGCCCCTACCCCCGGGACACCGTGCTCAATCAGCCCCAGCATTTT. It codes for CASSPYPRDTVLNQPQHF.

This clonotype was seen a handful of times. This chain joins TRBV7-9 and TRBJ1-1, with D tentatively TRBD1 (5 bases). Trimming pared 5 bases from V and 5 bases from J, leaving 12 bases between. The germline gives CDR1 SEHNR, CDR2 FQNEAQ (reference sequence). This CDR3 has 13 amino acids. CDR3 DNA sequence: TGTGCCAGCAGCGGGGGGGTGGGGACTGAAGCTTTCTTT. Translating gives CASSGGVGTEAFF.

The chain recombines TRBV7-9 with TRBJ2-3, with TRBD1 matching over 9 bases. This CDR3 is built from 15 residues. Germline values: CDR1 SEHNR, CDR2 FQNEAQ (reference sequence). Losses at the gene ends were 4 bases for V and 3 bases for J; bases not matched to a gene: 5. The CDR3 DNA reads as TGTGCCAGCAGCTCCTGGGACAGGGTGACAGATACGCAGTATTTT. Protein product: CASSSWDRVTDTQYF. The full variable domain, completed using reference TRBV7-9 and TRBJ2-3, is DTGVSQNPRHKITKRGQNVTFRCDPISEHNRLYWYRQTLGQGPEFLTYFQNEAQLEKSRLLSDRFSAERPKGSFSTLEIQRTEQGDSAMYLCASSSWDRVTDTQYFGPGTRLTVL.

In regard to this clonotype: Possible read error: a much larger clone is one base away. This rearrangement joins TRBV6-5 to TRBJ1-6, with 7 bases that match TRBD1. Germline V lookup: CDR1 MNHEY, CDR2 SVGAGI. The CDR3 spans 16 residues. The CDR3 reads CTSSYSSGTDNSPLHF. CDR3 nucleotides: TGTACCAGCAGTTACTCGTCGGGGACAGATAATTCACCCCTCCACTTT.

This clonotype has more than one count but fewer than ten. This chain joins TRBV9 and TRBJ2-3; TRBD1 is a possible D gene (6 bases). Germline CDR1 and CDR2: SGDLS and YYNGEE. The V gene lost 0 bases and the J gene lost 3 bases, with 14 bases spanning the gap. The CDR3 has 16 amino acids. CDR3 DNA: TGTGCCAGCAGCGTAGTATCCCAGGACAGTACAGATACGCAGTATTTT. It codes for CASSVVSQDSTDTQYF.

This clonotype showed up many times. The rearrangement uses TRBV7-8 and TRBJ1-4, with a weak D call TRBD1 (5 bases). CDR1 SGHVS and CDR2 FQNEAQ come from the germline V gene. V was pared by 5 bases and J by 10 bases, with 14 bases between. The CDR3 spans 13 residues. DNA for the CDR3: TGTGCCAGCAGCGGGGGTAAGGGAAGAAAACTGTTTTTT. As protein: CASSGGKGRKLFF.

This clonotype was seen more than once but under ten times. The chain couples TRBV7-6 to TRBJ1-1; possibly TRBD1 for D (6 bases). This CDR3 is built from 16 residues. Trimming shortened V by 5 bases and J by 0 bases, and 16 bases separated the two germline ends. Germline loops: CDR1 SGHVS, CDR2 FNYEAQ. The CDR3 loop reads CASSRTQGIMNTEAFF. Written as DNA, the CDR3 is TGTGCCAGCAGCCGAACCCAGGGGATAATGAACACTGAAGCTTTCTTT.

This clonotype has just a few counts. The chain couples TRBV7-9 to TRBJ1-1, with 7 positions matching TRBD1. CDR3 length: 15 residues. CDR1 SEHNR and CDR2 FQNEAQ come from the germline V gene (reference sequence). V lost 5 bases and J lost 6; bases outside the gene matches: 12. CDR3 coding DNA: TGTGCCAGCAGCAACAATTACAGGGGAACTCCTGAAGCTTTCTTT. It encodes CASSNNYRGTPEAFF. Filled out from reference TRBV7-9 and TRBJ1-1, the complete variable domain reads DTGVSQNPRHKITKRGQNVTFRCDPISEHNRLYWYRQTLGQGPEFLTYFQNEAQLEKSRLLSDRFSAERPKGSFSTLEIQRTEQGDSAMYLCASSNNYRGTPEAFFGQGTRLTVV.

This clonotype has a handful of counts. V usage is TRBV19 and J usage is TRBJ2-2; D is undetermined. The CDR3 runs 12 residues. CDR1 is LNHDA, CDR2 SQIVND, per germline (reference sequence). V lost 10 bases and J lost 3, with 9 bases in between. The CDR3 DNA is TGTGCCATATTGGGTGACACCGGGGAGCTGTTTTTT. Protein sequence: CAILGDTGELFF. Full variable domain (missing parts from reference TRBV19 and TRBJ2-2): DGGITQSPKYLFRKEGQNVTLSCEQNLNHDAMYWYRQDPGQGLRLIYYSQIVNDFQKGDIAEGYSVSREKKESFPLTVTSAQKNPTAFYLCAILGDTGELFFGEGSRLTVL.

This clonotype was counted many times. The CDR3 spells CASRLDRAITEAFF. CDR3 sequence (DNA): TGTGCCAGCAGACTGGACAGGGCGATCACTGAAGCTTTCTTT. This rearrangement joins TRBV7-2 to TRBJ1-1; TRBD1 matches at 8 bases. V shed 6 bases, J shed 4 bases, and the junction held 7 bases outside the gene matches. This CDR3 is 14 amino acids long. Germline V gene data show CDR1 as SGHTA and CDR2 as FQGNSA.

This clonotype was found many times. This rearrangement joins TRBV7-6 to TRBJ1-1, with a weak D call TRBD1 (5 bases). The germline V and J ends were trimmed by 6 bases and 8 bases, with 16 bases remaining between them. The CDR3 covers 13 residues. Germline CDR1 is SGHVS and CDR2 is FNYEAQ. CDR3 region: CASRASGRPEAFF. CDR3 DNA sequence: TGTGCCAGCAGGGCTTCAGGGAGGCCCGAAGCTTTCTTT.

This clonotype was counted only a few times. V usage is TRBV7-8 and J usage is TRBJ2-7; D not resolved. The CDR3 is made up of 14 amino acids. The germline V and J ends were trimmed by 1 base and 0 bases, with 7 bases remaining between them. In germline, CDR1 is SGHVS, CDR2 FQNEAQ. The CDR3 sequence: CASSLEGPSYEQYV. As DNA, the CDR3 is TGTGCCAGCAGCTTAGAGGGCCCCTCCTACGAGCAGTACGTC.

The rearrangement uses TRBV19 and TRBJ2-7; D may be TRBD2 (5 bases). Germline CDR1 is LNHDA and CDR2 is SQIVND (reference sequence). Trimming took 3 bases from V and 6 from J, leaving 15 bases between them. The CDR3 extends over 14 amino acids. CDR3 DNA: TGTGCCAGTAGTATCGGCGGAGCGGCGGCCGAGCAGTACGTC. This codes for CASSIGGAAAEQYV.

This clonotype was picked up one time. The genes are TRBV10-3 and TRBJ1-2; D unclear. The CDR3 consists of 14 residues. Germline lookup yields CDR1 ENHRY and CDR2 SYGVKD. Trimming stripped 6 bases from V and 3 bases from J, with 14 bases between. The CDR3 loop reads CAISSDSEDYGYTF. DNA for the CDR3: TGTGCCATCAGCTCGGATTCGGAGGACTATGGCTACACCTTC.

The chain couples TRBV7-9 to TRBJ1-2; the D gene is possibly TRBD1 (5 bases). Trimming removed 4 bases at V and 1 base at J, with 13 bases between. CDR1 SEHNR and CDR2 FQNEAQ come from the germline V gene (reference sequence). The CDR3 runs 15 residues. The CDR3 protein is CASSSGLLDNYGYTF. The DNA for the CDR3 is TGTGCCAGCAGCTCGGGACTTCTGGATAACTATGGCTACACCTTC.